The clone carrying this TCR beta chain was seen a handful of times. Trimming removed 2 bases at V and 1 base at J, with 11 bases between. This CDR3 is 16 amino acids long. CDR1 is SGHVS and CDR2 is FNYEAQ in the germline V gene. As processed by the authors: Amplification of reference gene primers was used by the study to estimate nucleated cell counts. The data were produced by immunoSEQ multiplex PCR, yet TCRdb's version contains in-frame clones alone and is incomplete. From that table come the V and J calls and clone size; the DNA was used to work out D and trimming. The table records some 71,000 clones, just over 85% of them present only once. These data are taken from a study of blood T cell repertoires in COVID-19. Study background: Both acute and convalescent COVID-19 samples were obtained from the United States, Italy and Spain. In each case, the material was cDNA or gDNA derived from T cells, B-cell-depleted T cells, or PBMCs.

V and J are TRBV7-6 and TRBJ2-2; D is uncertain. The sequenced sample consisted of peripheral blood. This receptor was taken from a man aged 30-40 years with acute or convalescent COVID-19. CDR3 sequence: CASSLYSAGNTGELFF. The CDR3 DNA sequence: TGTGCCAGCAGCTTATATTCCGCAGGGAACACCGGGGAGCTGTTTTTT.